This T cell receptor (beta chain) originates from a study of T cell responses to AZD1222 COVID-19 vaccine. Study-level results: Nearly half of spike-specific TCRs reportedly target unmutated variant regions.

The germline V gene encodes CDR1 SGHVS and CDR2 FNYEAQ. CDR3 length: 18 amino acids. Trimming took off 5 bases at V and 0 bases at J, with 23 bases between the two ends. This clone was counted only a few times. Its antigen is currently unknown. Sequencing used immunoSEQ multiplex PCR; TCRdb keeps in-frame clones, though not all of them. The sample carries about 150,000 clones, 90% to 95% recorded once. This specimen was peripheral blood, taken on day 0 of AZD1222 vaccination. The chain uses TRBV7-6 and TRBJ2-7; D may be TRBD2 (6 bases). The clonotype was recovered from an adult in good health. The CDR3 reads CASSLSGEGRGSSYEQYF. The DNA for the CDR3 is TGTGCCAGCAGCCTCTCGGGTGAAGGGCGGGGAAGCTCCTACGAGCAGTACTTC. The complete variable domain, with remaining parts taken from reference TRBV7-6 and TRBJ2-7, reads GAGVSQSPRYKVTKRGQDVALRCDPISGHVSLYWYRQALGQGPEFLTYFNYEAQQDKSGLPNDRFSAERPEGSISTLTIQRTEQRDSAMYRCASSLSGEGRGSSYEQYFGPGTRLTVT.